Listed below are T cell receptor beta chains from one sample, sequenced in a study of identical twins. TCRdb itself ran the 5' RACE reads through MiXCR, one entry per CDR3 protein. The sample lists some 710,000 distinct CDR3 sequences, around 6% occurring once. Input material: naive T cells sorted from blood. The receptors originated from a man aged 18 to 29 in good health. Both conserved end residues are part of each CDR3. The D gene is left open where the match is weak. Part of the rows lack a size; the others show once, few, many or a class for expanded clones.

V gene: TRBV28
clone size: many
J gene: TRBJ2-4
D gene: NA
CDR3 DNA: TGTGCCAGCAGCACCGGGGGAGCCAAAAACATTCAGTACTTC
CDR3 protein: CASSTGGAKNIQYF

V gene: TRBV12-3/TRBV12-4
clone size: many
J gene: TRBJ1-1
D gene: NA
CDR3 DNA: TGTGCCAGCCATTTAGGGGTCCGGACTGAAGCTTTCTTT
CDR3 protein: CASHLGVRTEAFF

V gene: TRBV29-1
clone size: many
J gene: TRBJ2-5
D gene: NA
CDR3 DNA: TGCAGCGTTCGTCGGGACATCTTTTACTTC
CDR3 protein: CSVRRDIFYF

V gene: TRBV29-1
clone size: NA
J gene: TRBJ2-5
D gene: TRBD1
CDR3 DNA: TGCAGCGTTCTCCAGGGGGCCCAAGAGACCCAGTACTTC
CDR3 protein: CSVLQGAQETQYF

V gene: TRBV7-2
clone size: many
J gene: TRBJ2-1
D gene: TRBD2
CDR3 DNA: TGTGCCAGCAGCCCTAAAGCGGGAGAGTATCACAATGAGCAGTTCTTC
CDR3 protein: CASSPKAGEYHNEQFF

V gene: TRBV3-1
clone size: few
J gene: TRBJ1-3
D gene: NA
CDR3 DNA: TGTGCCAGCAGCCAAGCCCAGGGACAAGCTGGAAACACCATATATTTT
CDR3 protein: CASSQAQGQAGNTIYF

V gene: TRBV28
clone size: NA
J gene: TRBJ2-7
D gene: NA
CDR3 DNA: TGTGCCAGCAGTGGCGGGACAGCATACGAGCAGTACTTC
CDR3 protein: CASSGGTAYEQYF

V gene: TRBV11-2
clone size: NA
J gene: TRBJ2-3
D gene: TRBD2
CDR3 DNA: TGTGCCAGCAGCTCGCCGCGGACTAGCGGGACCGGAAGCACAGATACGCAGTATTTT
CDR3 protein: CASSSPRTSGTGSTDTQYF

V gene: TRBV5-1
clone size: many
J gene: TRBJ2-2
D gene: NA
CDR3 DNA: TGCGCCAGCAGCTTGGCCGGGGCGTACACCGGGGAGCTGTTTTTT
CDR3 protein: CASSLAGAYTGELFF

V gene: TRBV5-1
clone size: NA
J gene: TRBJ2-5
D gene: TRBD2
CDR3 DNA: TGCGCCAGCAGCTGGGATCTAGCGGGAAGACAAGAGACCCAGTACTTC
CDR3 protein: CASSWDLAGRQETQYF

V gene: TRBV6-5
clone size: NA
J gene: TRBJ2-1
D gene: NA
CDR3 DNA: TGTGCCAGCAGTTACTCACGTTGGCTAGAAAACAATGAGCAGTTCTTC
CDR3 protein: CASSYSRWLENNEQFF

V gene: TRBV20-1
clone size: many
J gene: TRBJ2-5
D gene: NA
CDR3 DNA: TGCAGTGCTAGGGTGGGACTCATGAAAGAGACCCAGTACTTC
CDR3 protein: CSARVGLMKETQYF

V gene: TRBV5-1
clone size: few
J gene: TRBJ2-2
D gene: NA
CDR3 DNA: TGCGCCAGTAGCACCAACGAGGCCGGGGAGCTGTTTTTT
CDR3 protein: CASSTNEAGELFF

V gene: TRBV6-5
clone size: many
J gene: TRBJ2-5
D gene: TRBD1
CDR3 DNA: TGTGCCAGCAGCTACCCGGGACAGGGGAGCCAAGAGACCCAGTACTTC
CDR3 protein: CASSYPGQGSQETQYF

V gene: TRBV14
clone size: few
J gene: TRBJ2-1
D gene: NA
CDR3 DNA: TGTGCCAGCAGCCGGGAGATATCCTACAATGAGCAGTTCTTC
CDR3 protein: CASSREISYNEQFF

V gene: TRBV3-1
clone size: NA
J gene: TRBJ2-6
D gene: NA
CDR3 DNA: TGTGCCAGCAGCCAGACTCCCCTCGGAGGGGCTGGGGCCAACGTCCTGACTTTC
CDR3 protein: CASSQTPLGGAGANVLTF

V gene: TRBV15
clone size: many
J gene: TRBJ2-3
D gene: NA
CDR3 DNA: TGTGCCACCAGCAGAGGACAAGATACGCAGTATTTT
CDR3 protein: CATSRGQDTQYF

V gene: TRBV12-3/TRBV12-4
clone size: NA
J gene: TRBJ2-1
D gene: TRBD2
CDR3 DNA: TGTGCCAGCAGTTTAGAAGTCGGCGGGAGGAACAATGAGCAGTTCTTC
CDR3 protein: CASSLEVGGRNNEQFF

V gene: TRBV5-5
clone size: many
J gene: TRBJ2-1
D gene: TRBD2
CDR3 DNA: TGTGCCAGCAGCTTGACTAGCGAGAGCTCCTACAATGAGCAGTTCTTC
CDR3 protein: CASSLTSESSYNEQFF

V gene: TRBV4-3
clone size: NA
J gene: TRBJ1-2
D gene: NA
CDR3 DNA: TGCGCCAGCAGCCAAGAAGTCGCAGAGTATGGCTACACCTTC
CDR3 protein: CASSQEVAEYGYTF

V gene: TRBV7-3
clone size: few
J gene: TRBJ2-1
D gene: NA
CDR3 DNA: TGTGCCAGCAGCCCCCCCACGGGAGAGCAGTTCTTC
CDR3 protein: CASSPPTGEQFF

V gene: TRBV5-5
clone size: many
J gene: TRBJ2-7
D gene: NA
CDR3 DNA: TGTGCCAGCAGCTTGACTAACCGGGCCCACGAGCAGTACTTC
CDR3 protein: CASSLTNRAHEQYF

V gene: TRBV20-1
clone size: many
J gene: TRBJ2-5
D gene: NA
CDR3 DNA: TGCAGCGTTCGTCCAGGAGGAATGTTACAAGAGACCCAGTACTTC
CDR3 protein: CSVRPGGMLQETQYF

V gene: TRBV18
clone size: few
J gene: TRBJ2-1
D gene: TRBD2
CDR3 DNA: TGTGCCAGCTCACCAGTGGGGCTAGCGGGAGGCTACAATGAGCAGTTCTTC
CDR3 protein: CASSPVGLAGGYNEQFF

V gene: TRBV11-2
clone size: NA
J gene: TRBJ1-1
D gene: NA
CDR3 DNA: TGTGCCAGCAGCTCACTGGGGGGCTTACGGACTGAAGCTTTCTTT
CDR3 protein: CASSSLGGLRTEAFF

V gene: TRBV20-1
clone size: many
J gene: TRBJ2-5
D gene: NA
CDR3 DNA: TGCAGTGCTAGAGATAGGGAGGCCCAGTACTTC
CDR3 protein: CSARDREAQYF

V gene: TRBV12-3/TRBV12-4
clone size: NA
J gene: TRBJ1-3
D gene: NA
CDR3 DNA: TGTGCCAGCAGTTTAGCCCGGGCAGAAAACACCATATATTTT
CDR3 protein: CASSLARAENTIYF